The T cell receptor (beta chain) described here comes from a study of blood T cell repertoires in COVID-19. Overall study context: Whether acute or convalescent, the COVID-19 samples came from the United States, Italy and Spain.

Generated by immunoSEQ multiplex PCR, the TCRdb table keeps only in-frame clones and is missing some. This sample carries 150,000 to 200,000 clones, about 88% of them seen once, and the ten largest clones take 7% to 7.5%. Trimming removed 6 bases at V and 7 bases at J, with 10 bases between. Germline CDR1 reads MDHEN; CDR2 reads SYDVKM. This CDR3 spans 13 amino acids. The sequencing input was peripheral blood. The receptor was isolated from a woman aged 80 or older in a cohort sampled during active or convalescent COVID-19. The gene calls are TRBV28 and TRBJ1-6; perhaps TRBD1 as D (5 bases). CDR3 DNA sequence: TGTGCCAGCAGGGAACAGGCGAATTCACCCCTCCACTTT. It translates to CASREQANSPLHF.